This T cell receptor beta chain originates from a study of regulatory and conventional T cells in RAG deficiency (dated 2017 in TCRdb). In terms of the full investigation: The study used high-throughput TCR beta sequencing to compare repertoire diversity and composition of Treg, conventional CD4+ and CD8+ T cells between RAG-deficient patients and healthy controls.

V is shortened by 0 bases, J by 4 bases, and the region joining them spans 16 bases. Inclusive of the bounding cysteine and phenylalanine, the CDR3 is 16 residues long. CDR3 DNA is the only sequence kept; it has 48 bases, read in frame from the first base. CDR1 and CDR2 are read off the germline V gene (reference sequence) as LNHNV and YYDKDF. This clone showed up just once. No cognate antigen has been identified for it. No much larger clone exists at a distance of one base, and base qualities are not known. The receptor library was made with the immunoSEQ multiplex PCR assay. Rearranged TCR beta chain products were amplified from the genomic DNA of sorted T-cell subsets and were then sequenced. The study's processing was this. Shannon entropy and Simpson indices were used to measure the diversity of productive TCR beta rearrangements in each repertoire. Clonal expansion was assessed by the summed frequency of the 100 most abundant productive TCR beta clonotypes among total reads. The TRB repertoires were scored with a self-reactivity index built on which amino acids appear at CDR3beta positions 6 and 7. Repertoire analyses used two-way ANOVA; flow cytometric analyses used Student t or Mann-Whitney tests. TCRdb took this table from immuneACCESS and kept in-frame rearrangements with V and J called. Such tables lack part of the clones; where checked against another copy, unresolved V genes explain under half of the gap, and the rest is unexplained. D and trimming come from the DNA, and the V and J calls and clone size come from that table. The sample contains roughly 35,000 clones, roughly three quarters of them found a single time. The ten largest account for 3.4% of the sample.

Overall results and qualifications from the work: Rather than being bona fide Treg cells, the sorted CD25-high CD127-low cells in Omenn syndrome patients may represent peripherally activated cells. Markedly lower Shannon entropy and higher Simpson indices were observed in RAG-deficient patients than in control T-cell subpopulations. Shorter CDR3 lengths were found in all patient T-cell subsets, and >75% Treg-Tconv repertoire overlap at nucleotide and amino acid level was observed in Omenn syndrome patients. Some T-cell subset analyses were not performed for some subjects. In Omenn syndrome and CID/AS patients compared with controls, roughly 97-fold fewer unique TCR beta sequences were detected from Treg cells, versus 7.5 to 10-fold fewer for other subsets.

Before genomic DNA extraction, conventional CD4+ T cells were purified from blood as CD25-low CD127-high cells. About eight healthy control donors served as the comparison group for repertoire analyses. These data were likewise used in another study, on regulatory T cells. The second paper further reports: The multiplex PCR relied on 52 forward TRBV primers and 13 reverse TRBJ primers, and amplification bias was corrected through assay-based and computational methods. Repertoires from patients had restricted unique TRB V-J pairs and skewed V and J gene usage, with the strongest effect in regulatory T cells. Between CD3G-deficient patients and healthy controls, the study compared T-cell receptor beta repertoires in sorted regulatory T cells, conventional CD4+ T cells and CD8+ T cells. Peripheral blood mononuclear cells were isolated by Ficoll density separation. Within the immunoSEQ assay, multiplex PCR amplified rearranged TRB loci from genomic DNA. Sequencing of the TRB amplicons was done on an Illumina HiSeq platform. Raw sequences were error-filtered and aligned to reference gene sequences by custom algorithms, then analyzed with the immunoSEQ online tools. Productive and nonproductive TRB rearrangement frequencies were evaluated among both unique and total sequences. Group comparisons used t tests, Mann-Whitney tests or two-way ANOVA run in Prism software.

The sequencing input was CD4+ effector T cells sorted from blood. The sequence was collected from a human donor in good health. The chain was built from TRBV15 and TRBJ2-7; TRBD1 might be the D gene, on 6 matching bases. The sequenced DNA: TGTGCCACCAGCAGAGATGTACAGGGCCCCGGTTACGAGCAGTACTTC. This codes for CATSRDVQGPGYEQYF.